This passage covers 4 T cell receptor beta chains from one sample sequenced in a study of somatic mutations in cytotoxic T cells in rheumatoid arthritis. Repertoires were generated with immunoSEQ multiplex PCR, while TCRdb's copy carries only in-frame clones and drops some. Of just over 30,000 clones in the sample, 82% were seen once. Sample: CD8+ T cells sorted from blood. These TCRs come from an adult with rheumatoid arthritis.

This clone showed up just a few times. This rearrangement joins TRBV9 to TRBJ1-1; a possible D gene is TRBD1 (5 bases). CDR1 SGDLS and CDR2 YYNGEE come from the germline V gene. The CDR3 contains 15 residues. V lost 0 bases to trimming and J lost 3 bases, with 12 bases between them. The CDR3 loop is CASSVAELGDTEAFF. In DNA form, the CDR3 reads TGTGCCAGCAGCGTAGCTGAGTTAGGGGACACTGAAGCTTTCTTT. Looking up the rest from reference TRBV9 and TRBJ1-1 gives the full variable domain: DSGVTQTPKHLITATGQRVTLRCSPRSGDLSVYWYQQSLDQGLQFLIQYYNGEERAKGNILERFSAQQFPDLHSELNLSSLELGDSALYFCASSVAELGDTEAFFGQGTRLTVV.

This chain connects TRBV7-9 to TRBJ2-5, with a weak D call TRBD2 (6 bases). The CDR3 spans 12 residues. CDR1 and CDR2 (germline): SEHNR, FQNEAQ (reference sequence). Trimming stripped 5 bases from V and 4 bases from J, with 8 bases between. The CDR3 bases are TGTGCCAGCAGCCCGCGGGGAGAGACCCAGTACTTC. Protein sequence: CASSPRGETQYF.

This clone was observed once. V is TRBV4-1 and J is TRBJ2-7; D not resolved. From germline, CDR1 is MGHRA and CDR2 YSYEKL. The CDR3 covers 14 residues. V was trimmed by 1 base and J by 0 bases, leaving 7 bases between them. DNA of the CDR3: TGCGCCAGCAGCCAAGTGGCAGTCTCCTACGAGCAGTACTTC. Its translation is CASSQVAVSYEQYF.

Here the CDR3 reads CASSYSTGLDTEAFF. CDR3 nucleotides: TGTGCCAGCAGTTACTCGACCGGGTTGGACACTGAAGCTTTCTTT. The J gene is TRBJ1-1, the V gene TRBV6-6; no clear D gene. The CDR3 totals 15 residues. Germline-derived CDR1 and CDR2 are MNHNY and SVGAGI (reference sequence). V was pared by 0 bases and J by 3 bases, with 11 bases between.